Presented here are 27 T cell receptor beta chains from one specimen sequenced in a study of regulatory T cells in long-lasting Graves disease. The time point denotes: newly diagnosed GD, antithyroid drugs for less than 3 months. Extracted PBMC RNA gave rise to the TCR library. Both iRepertoire HTBI primers and Arm-PCR of CDR3 regions were used to build the TCR beta libraries. TCRdb called the multiplex PCR reads again in MiXCR, with one record for every CDR3 protein. The table includes over 500,000 distinct CDR3 sequences, roughly 15% detected once. These data also formed part of another study, on T cells in Graves' hyperthyroidism and ophthalmopathy.

The sequencing here drew on peripheral blood mononuclear cells (PBMCs), taken at new diagnosis, from a patient treated with antithyroid drugs. Every receptor here comes from a woman in her twenties or thirties with Graves disease.

The rearrangement joins TRBV3-1 to TRBJ2-1; 14 positions agree with TRBD2. Germline CDR1 and CDR2: LGHDT and YNNKEL (reference sequence). The V and J ends lost 0 bases and 8 bases, in that order; junction bases with no gene match: 12. There are 19 residues in the CDR3. CDR3: CASSQDPLWGLAGAHEQFF. In nucleotides, the CDR3 is TGTGCCAGCAGCCAAGATCCTCTTTGGGGACTAGCGGGAGCCCATGAGCAGTTCTTC.

This clonotype has ten or more counts. The rearrangement uses TRBV20-1 and TRBJ2-7; D may be TRBD1 (6 bases). The CDR3 is made up of 13 amino acids. The V end lost 0 bases, the J end lost 6 bases, and 12 bases lay between the germline ends. Germline V gene sequence: CDR1 DFQATT, CDR2 SNEGSKA (reference sequence). CDR3 sequence: CSARDLTGSEQYF. The CDR3 nucleotides read TGCAGTGCTAGAGATCTCACAGGGAGCGAGCAGTACTTC.

The rearrangement uses TRBV7-9 and TRBJ1-4; D unclear. The ends were cut back, 9 bases at V and 0 bases at J, with 11 bases in the middle. This CDR3 contains 14 residues. Germline values: CDR1 SEHNR, CDR2 FQNEAQ (reference sequence). The CDR3 is CASSSGATNEKLFF. The CDR3 coding sequence is TGTGCCAGTTCCTCCGGGGCAACTAATGAAAAACTGTTTTTT.

V is TRBV7-9 and J is TRBJ2-5; 7 bases are a match to TRBD1. Germline values: CDR1 SEHNR, CDR2 FQNEAQ (reference sequence). The CDR3 totals 12 residues. The ends lost 7 bases at V and 3 bases at J; junction bases unmatched: 2. The CDR3 nucleotides read TGTGCCAGCAACAGGGGAAAAGAGACCCAGTACTTC. It yields the protein CASNRGKETQYF.

In this sample, this clonotype turned up many times. This chain joins TRBV28 and TRBJ1-3; weak D call: TRBD1 (5 bases). The CDR3 has 15 amino acids. V was pared by 5 bases and J by 4 bases, with 15 bases between. CDR1 is MDHEN and CDR2 is SYDVKM in the germline V gene. In DNA, the CDR3 is TGTGCCAGCAGTCCCCTGGGAGGGGACGGAAACACCATATATTTT. Protein sequence: CASSPLGGDGNTIYF.

With respect to this clonotype: This CDR3 fails to terminate in the conserved phenylalanine or tryptophan, so it likely reflects a read error. This chain connects TRBV20-1 to TRBJ2-3; D gene ambiguous. Deletions cut 3 bases from V and 1 base from J, with 8 bases between. CDR3 size: 13 residues. CDR1 and CDR2 from the germline V gene are DFQATT and SNEGSKA (reference sequence). For the CDR3, the DNA is TGCAGTGCTAGCCTCCCGGGCACAGATACGCAGTATCTT. This gives the protein CSASLPGTDTQYL.

This clonotype occurred many times. This chain uses TRBV5-1 with TRBJ1-1; 7 bases are shared with TRBD1. CDR3 length: 16 amino acids. V shed 1 base and J 0 bases; nucleotides not matched to a gene: 6. Germline V gene lookup returns CDR1 SGHRS and CDR2 YFSETQ. The CDR3 region is CASSLWTGVMNTEAFF. CDR3 DNA: TGCGCCAGCAGCTTGTGGACAGGAGTGATGAACACTGAAGCTTTCTTT.

This clonotype has a count of ten or more. The gene calls are TRBV13 and TRBJ1-1; 8 positions agree with TRBD1. The V gene's germline CDR1 is PRHDT and CDR2 FYEKMQ (reference sequence). Trimming at V came to 4 bases and at J to 0 bases, leaving 10 bases not matched to a gene. The CDR3 consists of 17 residues. The CDR3 is CASSYGQGTFMNTEAFF. CDR3 nucleotides: TGTGCCAGCAGCTACGGACAGGGAACCTTCATGAACACTGAAGCTTTCTTT.

This clonotype occurred many times. This chain links TRBV28 with TRBJ1-4; D perhaps matches TRBD1 (6 bases). Trimming removed 4 bases from V and 4 bases from J, with 16 bases in between. The CDR3 runs to 16 residues. Germline V lookup: CDR1 MDHEN, CDR2 SYDVKM. The CDR3 nucleotides read TGTGCCAGCAGTTCCATGGAACAGGGCCATAATGAAAAACTGTTTTTT. It codes for CASSSMEQGHNEKLFF.

The table lists this clonotype with a few counts. The chain carries TRBV30 and TRBJ2-5; D is possibly TRBD1 (7 bases). The CDR3 consists of 16 residues. The V end was cut by 2 bases, the J end by 2 bases, with 18 bases between. CDR1 and CDR2 from the germline V gene are GTSNPN and SVGIG (reference sequence). The CDR3 is CAWSRRGQGSQETQYF. In nucleotides, the CDR3 is TGTGCCTGGAGTCGGAGGGGGCAGGGCTCACAAGAGACCCAGTACTTC.

This clonotype was recorded a few times. The gene calls are TRBV5-1 and TRBJ2-7; the match to TRBD2 covers 8 bases. The V segment lost 7 bases and the J segment 3 bases; nucleotides outside the gene matches: 3. The germline V gene encodes CDR1 SGHRS and CDR2 YFSETQ. CDR3 length: 12 residues. The CDR3: CASSREGYEQYF. As DNA, the CDR3 is TGCGCCAGCTCCCGGGAGGGCTACGAGCAGTACTTC.

In this sample, this clonotype turned up many times. The chain is built from TRBV12-3 or TRBV12-4 and TRBJ2-1; 11 positions match TRBD1. V trimming: 6 bases; J trimming: 6 bases; junction bases outside the gene matches: 10. This CDR3 region has 16 residues. CDR3 coding DNA: TGTGCCAGCAGAGCGAACTCCGGGACAGGGGGCAATGAGCAGTTCTTC. Its protein is CASRANSGTGGNEQFF.

The CDR3 is CASSLGRLAGQDNEQFF. Here the CDR3 DNA reads TGCGCCAGCAGCTTGGGGAGACTAGCGGGCCAAGACAATGAGCAGTTCTTC. The chain employs TRBV5-1 and TRBJ2-1; 10 positions agree with TRBD2. The CDR3 totals 17 residues. Germline V lookup: CDR1 SGHRS, CDR2 YFSETQ. V lost 0 bases, J lost 5 bases, and 8 bases stayed unmatched.

This clonotype was recorded a few times. The J gene is TRBJ2-1, the V gene TRBV19, with TRBD2 matching over 10 bases. The junction had 8 bases not matched to a gene; V was cut back by 5 bases and J by 7 bases. Germline V gene sequence: CDR1 LNHDA, CDR2 SQIVND (reference sequence). The CDR3 extends over 15 amino acids. The CDR3 loop is CASSVLAGASNEQFF. The DNA for the CDR3 is TGTGCCAGTAGTGTCCTAGCGGGAGCGAGTAATGAGCAGTTCTTC.

The table lists this clonotype with a few counts. At one end, the junction sequence differs from germline, possibly due to a read error. The rearrangement joins TRBV20-1 to TRBJ1-3; D possibly corresponds to TRBD1 (6 bases). The CDR3 spans 14 residues. CDR1 and CDR2 from the germline V gene are DFQATT and SNEGSKA (reference sequence). Here the CDR3 reads CSARGGSSGNTIYF. CDR3 DNA: TGTAGTGCTAGGGGGGGGAGCTCTGGAAACACCATATATTTT.

This clonotype was counted many times. In DNA form, the CDR3 reads TGTGCCAGCAGAAGGCTAGCGGGAGGAGGGGATACGCAGTATTTT. This translates into CASRRLAGGGDTQYF. This chain uses TRBV3-1 with TRBJ2-3; 11 bases fit TRBD2. J gave up 6 bases and V 6 bases, and 8 bases lay outside the gene matches. In germline, CDR1 is LGHDT, CDR2 YNNKEL (reference sequence). This CDR3 contains 15 residues.

Many counts were recorded for this clonotype. The chain uses TRBV12-3 or TRBV12-4 and TRBJ2-5, with a possible D match to TRBD2 (5 bases). The CDR3 loop spans 13 amino acids. Trimming removed 5 bases at V and 2 bases at J, with 9 bases between. Here the CDR3 reads CASSTGLQETQYF. Here the CDR3 DNA reads TGTGCCAGCAGTACGGGATTACAAGAGACCCAGTACTTC.

Concerning this clonotype: A much larger clone sits a single nucleotide away, making a read error possible. This chain connects TRBV5-1 to TRBJ2-7; 8 bases agree with TRBD2. Germline V lookup: CDR1 SGHRS, CDR2 YFSETQ. Trimming removed 9 bases from V and 5 bases from J; junction bases left unmatched: 13. There are 14 residues in the CDR3. This CDR3 reads CATSAGLGGDEQYF. The CDR3 DNA sequence: TGCGCCACCAGTGCGGGACTAGGGGGAGACGAGCAGTACTTC.

The chain joins TRBV14 to TRBJ1-4, with 7 positions matching TRBD1. The V and J ends lost 4 bases and 7 bases, in that order; junction bases with no gene match: 6. CDR3 length equals 14 residues. Looked up from germline, CDR1 is SGHDN and CDR2 is FVKESK. The CDR3 nucleotides are TGTGCCAGCAGCCGAGCGGGACAGTCTGAAAAACTGTTTTTT. This gives the protein CASSRAGQSEKLFF.

As for this clonotype: Possible read error: a much larger clone is one base away. The rearrangement links TRBV28 to TRBJ2-1; possibly TRBD1 for D (6 bases). The end of the DNA is better explained by TRBJ2-5, so the J call may be wrong. Germline-derived CDR1 and CDR2 are MDHEN and SYDVKM. There are 16 residues in the CDR3. Here the CDR3 DNA reads TGTACCAGCAGTTTGGGGGCCTTAGGGGGCCAAGAGACCCAGTACTTC. Translation: CTSSLGALGGQETQYF.

This clonotype was counted a few times. V gene TRBV30 combines with J gene TRBJ2-3; D not certain. V lost 0 bases to trimming and J lost 1 base, with 8 bases between them. The CDR3 totals 14 residues. The germline CDR1 and CDR2 sequences are GTSNPN and SVGIG (reference sequence). The CDR3 spells CAWSVWEGTDTQYF. In DNA, the CDR3 is TGTGCCTGGAGTGTCTGGGAAGGCACAGATACGCAGTATTTT.

The table lists this clonotype with a few counts. The chain is built from TRBV19 and TRBJ2-2; possible D gene TRBD2, 6 bases. Germline V lookup: CDR1 LNHDA, CDR2 SQIVND (reference sequence). The CDR3 length is 16 residues. The germline V and J ends were trimmed by 5 bases and 2 bases, with 15 bases remaining between them. The CDR3 sequence: CASSLLGGANTGELFF. The CDR3 nucleotides read TGTGCCAGTAGTTTATTAGGAGGGGCTAACACCGGGGAGCTGTTTTTT.

The table lists this clonotype with a few counts. The rearrangement links TRBV27 to TRBJ2-1, with D hard to call. Between the trimmed V and J ends, which lost 9 bases and 4 bases, there was a span of 10 bases. The CDR3 length is 12 residues. Germline CDR1 reads MNHEY; CDR2 reads SMNVEV (reference sequence). For the CDR3, the DNA is TGTGCCAGTCAAAACCCGTACAATGAGCAGTTCTTC. It yields the protein CASQNPYNEQFF.

Concerning this clonotype: Only one base separates this from a far larger clonotype, so it likely reflects a read error. The final CDR3 position lacks the conserved phenylalanine or tryptophan, pointing to a likely read error. The chain joins TRBV28 to TRBJ2-3; D is perhaps TRBD1 (5 bases). The J call may be mistaken, given a closer DNA end match to TRBJ1-1. This CDR3 comprises 14 residues. In germline, CDR1 is MDHEN, CDR2 SYDVKM. DNA of the CDR3: TGTGCCAGCAGTATAAGGGGCGGTAGCACTGAAGCTTTCCTT. Protein sequence: CASSIRGGSTEAFL.

Ten or more counts support this clonotype. V gene TRBV28 combines with J gene TRBJ1-5; D perhaps matches TRBD1 (6 bases). This CDR3 is built from 16 residues. Germline assignment: CDR1 MDHEN and CDR2 SYDVKM. The V end was cut by 5 bases, the J end by 0 bases, with 14 bases between. In DNA, the CDR3 is TGTGCCAGCAGTACAAGTTGGACAGTTAGCAATCAGCCCCAGCATTTT. Its protein is CASSTSWTVSNQPQHF.

This chain uses TRBV20-1 with TRBJ2-3, with a weak D call TRBD1 (5 bases). Trimming shortened V by 4 bases and J by 2 bases, and 10 bases separated the two germline ends. The CDR3 sequence is 13 residues long. CDR1 is DFQATT, CDR2 SNEGSKA, per germline (reference sequence). The CDR3 loop reads CSAIQGITDTQYF. CDR3 nucleotide sequence: TGCAGTGCTATTCAGGGTATCACAGATACGCAGTATTTT.

This clonotype was detected many times. The rearrangement links TRBV7-2 to TRBJ2-5, with D possibly matching TRBD1 (5 bases). V shed 8 bases and J shed 2 bases, with 12 bases lying between them. Germline loops: CDR1 SGHTA, CDR2 FQGNSA. The CDR3 length is 13 residues. The CDR3 reads CASQGNPQETQYF. The DNA for the CDR3 is TGTGCCAGCCAGGGAAATCCACAAGAGACCCAGTACTTC.